This TCR beta chain was sequenced for a study of technical replicates of blood from a handful of donors. The data were produced by immunoSEQ multiplex PCR, yet TCRdb's version contains in-frame clones alone and is incomplete. The sample yields around 50,000 clones, more than 95% seen once. The germline V gene has CDR1 SGHNT and CDR2 YYREEE (reference sequence). CDR3 length equals 14 residues. V lost 4 bases, J lost 4 bases, and 4 bases stayed unmatched. V gene TRBV5-4 combines with J gene TRBJ2-3; 9 bases match TRBD2. Material for sequencing was T cells isolated from PBMCs. The TCR was taken from a human donor in good health. The CDR3 coding sequence is TGTGCCAGCAGCGTCCTAGCGGGATCAGATACGCAGTATTTT. It encodes CASSVLAGSDTQYF.